Following are 30 T cell receptor beta chains from one sample sequenced in a study of blood T cells in healthy people across ages. Sample-barcoded 5' priming and a J-beta primer mix drove a second PCR of about 6 to 12 cycles. Using its own MiXCR run on the 5' RACE reads, TCRdb lists one record per CDR3 protein. The sample records 1.5 million to 2 million distinct CDR3 sequences, 28% being singletons. The sequenced sample consisted of blood. These receptor sequences come from a woman aged 30 to 39 in good health.

J is TRBJ2-1 and V is TRBV19, with TRBD2 matching 7 bases. The CDR3 contains 15 residues. The J segment lost 5 bases and the V segment lost 1 base, leaving 5 bases of the junction unmatched. Germline assignment: CDR1 LNHDA and CDR2 SQIVND (reference sequence). The DNA of the CDR3 is TGTGCCAGTAGTATAGGGGGGGGGACCCACAATGAGCAGTTCTTC. As protein: CASSIGGGTHNEQFF.

This clonotype was found a few times. CDR3 DNA sequence: TGTGCCAGCAGCTCAGGACATCCCGGCTACACCTTC. Translating gives CASSSGHPGYTF. The genes are TRBV3-1 and TRBJ1-2; the D gene is possibly TRBD1 (5 bases). V shed 5 bases and J shed 8 bases, with 12 bases lying between them. Germline-derived CDR1 and CDR2 are LGHDT and YNNKEL (reference sequence). The CDR3 runs to 12 residues. Full variable domain (outside the CDR3, taken from reference TRBV3-1 and TRBJ1-2): DTAVSQTPKYLVTQMGNDKSIKCEQNLGHDTMYWYKQDSKKFLKIMFSYNNKELIINETVPNRFSPKSPDKAHLNLHINSLELGDSAVYFCASSSGHPGYTFGSGTRLTVV.

CDR3 sequence: CASSYVRGRPEDTEAFF. For the CDR3, the DNA is TGTGCCAGCAGTTATGTAAGGGGGCGTCCTGAGGACACTGAAGCTTTCTTT. The V and J genes are TRBV27 and TRBJ1-1; 7 bases line up with TRBD1. This CDR3 is 17 amino acids long. Germline CDR1 is MNHEY and CDR2 is SMNVEV (reference sequence). V lost 4 bases and J lost 3; bases outside the gene matches: 14.

The J gene is TRBJ2-6, the V gene TRBV27; 8 bases match TRBD1. CDR3 length: 18 amino acids. Germline lookup yields CDR1 MNHEY and CDR2 SMNVEV (reference sequence). Trimming took 7 bases from V and 0 from J; bases not matched to a gene: 11. DNA of the CDR3: TGTGCCAGCAACCCATCCCAGGGGGCCATCTCTGGGGCCAACGTCCTGACTTTC. Protein product: CASNPSQGAISGANVLTF.

This clonotype was seen a few times. The V and J genes are TRBV20-1 and TRBJ2-5, with 13 bases lining up with TRBD2. The junction had 7 bases not matched to a gene; V was cut back by 4 bases and J by 2 bases. The germline V gene has CDR1 DFQATT and CDR2 SNEGSKA (reference sequence). The length of the CDR3 is 16 residues. CDR3 residues: CSATRLAGGEQETQYF. The CDR3 coding sequence is TGCAGTGCTACCCGACTAGCGGGGGGAGAGCAAGAGACCCAGTACTTC.

This clonotype showed up just a few times. A junction end diverges from the germline sequence, so it may reflect a read error. This chain links TRBV6-6 with TRBJ2-4, with a weak D call TRBD1 (6 bases). The DNA end is more similar to TRBJ2-5, so the J call may be wrong. Looked up from germline, CDR1 is MNHNY and CDR2 is SVGAGI (reference sequence). The CDR3 has 14 amino acids. The CDR3 loop reads CASIYSGHKETQYF. DNA for the CDR3: TGTGCCAGCATTTACTCGGGACATAAAGAGACCCAGTACTTC.

Ten or more counts support this clonotype. The rearrangement links TRBV10-1 to TRBJ2-3; D remains ambiguous. Trimming shortened V by 6 bases and J by 0 bases, and 13 bases separated the two germline ends. The CDR3 runs 15 residues. CDR1 and CDR2 from the germline V gene are WNHNN and SYGVQD (reference sequence). In DNA, the CDR3 is TGCGCCAGCAGGGATTACAAGACTAGCACAGATACGCAGTATTTT. It codes for CASRDYKTSTDTQYF.

This clonotype was seen only a few times. The chain has TRBV4-1 and TRBJ2-3; the D gene is possibly TRBD2 (6 bases). The CDR3 extends over 15 amino acids. The germline V and J ends were trimmed by 4 bases and 2 bases, with 13 bases remaining between them. Germline loops: CDR1 MGHRA, CDR2 YSYEKL. CDR3 DNA sequence: TGCGCCAGCAGCCTACTAGCTTCGACCACAGATACGCAGTATTTT. This gives the protein CASSLLASTTDTQYF.

Concerning this clonotype itself: A single base separates this from a much larger clone, so it may be a read error. The V call is TRBV6-6, the J call TRBJ2-1; TRBD1 agrees at 7 bases. TRBJ2-7 matches the DNA end more closely, so the J call is doubtful. Germline V gene sequence: CDR1 MNHNY, CDR2 SVGAGI (reference sequence). The CDR3 runs to 13 residues. This CDR3 reads CASSWDSYNEQYF. As DNA, the CDR3 is TGTGCCAGCAGTTGGGACAGTTACAATGAGCAGTACTTC.

The gene calls are TRBV20-1 and TRBJ2-7; the D call may be TRBD1 or TRBD2 (5 bases each). The germline V gene encodes CDR1 DFQATT and CDR2 SNEGSKA (reference sequence). The CDR3 is made up of 14 amino acids. Trimming took 0 bases from V and 4 from J, leaving 13 bases between them. DNA for the CDR3: TGCAGTGCTAGAGATCTCGAGGGGAAATACGAGCAGTACTTC. It encodes CSARDLEGKYEQYF.

J is TRBJ2-7 and V is TRBV7-2; D perhaps matches TRBD1 (6 bases). The CDR3 is made up of 12 amino acids. The germline CDR1 and CDR2 sequences are SGHTA and FQGNSA. Trimming left V 5 bases short and J 12 bases short, with 17 bases between. The CDR3 nucleotides read TGTGCCAGCAGCCCCAGCCGGACAGTTTTGTACTTC. It codes for CASSPSRTVLYF.

This clonotype has at least ten counts. The V and J genes are TRBV5-1 and TRBJ2-4, with D hard to call. Per the germline V gene, CDR1 is SGHRS and CDR2 is YFSETQ. The CDR3 runs to 12 residues. The V end was cut by 0 bases, the J end by 8 bases, with 6 bases between. Written as DNA, the CDR3 is TGCGCCAGCAGCTTGGATACGGACATTCAGTACTTC. Encoded protein: CASSLDTDIQYF.

This clonotype was seen a handful of times. This could be a read error, since a much larger clone is one nucleotide away. The V gene is TRBV12-3 or TRBV12-4, the J gene TRBJ2-6, with D perhaps assigned TRBD1 or TRBD2 (5 bases each). This CDR3 region has 17 residues. CDR3 residues: CASSLKSGRSGANVRTF. The CDR3 region has the DNA TGTGCCAGCAGTTTAAAGTCGGGGCGCTCTGGGGCCAACGTCCGGACTTTC.

The table lists this clonotype with a count of one. The V and J genes are TRBV15 and TRBJ2-1, with D perhaps given as TRBD1 or TRBD2 (5 bases each). The CDR3 has 15 amino acids. Germline-derived CDR1 and CDR2 are LNHNV and YYDKDF (reference sequence). Trimming removed 6 bases at V and 10 bases at J, with 22 bases between. The CDR3 DNA is TGTGCCACCAGGCCCACTGGGGCGGCTAGCAACGAGCAGTTCTTC. It yields the protein CATRPTGAASNEQFF.

V gene TRBV20-1 combines with J gene TRBJ2-1; 9 bases are shared with TRBD2. CDR3 length: 13 amino acids. Germline CDR1 and CDR2: DFQATT and SNEGSKA (reference sequence). Trimming removed 7 bases from V and 7 bases from J; junction bases left unmatched: 8. Here the CDR3 DNA reads TGCAGTGTTTTGGCGGGAGGGGGGAATGAGCAGTTCTTC. It specifies CSVLAGGGNEQFF.

This clonotype was counted many times. The chain is built from TRBV2 and TRBJ1-5; D is uncertain. This CDR3 is 14 amino acids long. The V and J ends lost 4 bases and 7 bases respectively, with 14 bases between them. CDR1 and CDR2 (germline): SNHLY, FYNNEI. The CDR3 DNA sequence: TGTGCCAGCAGTGTGCACCTAGCCAACCAGCCCCAGCATTTT. Its protein is CASSVHLANQPQHF.

This chain connects TRBV25-1 to TRBJ2-4, with D hard to call. V was trimmed by 4 bases and J by 0 bases, leaving 13 bases between them. The CDR3 consists of 16 residues. Germline V gene sequence: CDR1 MGHDK, CDR2 SYGVNS. In DNA form, the CDR3 reads TGTGCCAGCAGTGGAGATCAGCATCTAGCCAAAAACATTCAGTACTTC. Translation gives CASSGDQHLAKNIQYF.

In this sample, this clonotype turned up once. This clone may be a read error of a much larger clone one base away. The genes are TRBV7-9 and TRBJ2-6, with D perhaps matching TRBD1 (6 bases). CDR3 length equals 17 residues. With 11 bases removed from V and 0 bases from J, the gap between germline ends came to 20 bases. Germline lookup yields CDR1 SEHNR and CDR2 FQNEAQ (reference sequence). CDR3 region: CAREWDKGNSGANVLTF. The CDR3 nucleotides read TGTGCCCGCGAATGGGACAAGGGTAACTCTGGGGCCAACGTCCTGACTTTC.

This clonotype was recorded only once. The chain employs TRBV25-1 and TRBJ1-2, with D possibly being TRBD1 (6 bases). This CDR3 has 13 amino acids. V lost 4 bases and J lost 7, with 13 bases in between. Looked up from germline, CDR1 is MGHDK and CDR2 is SYGVNS. The CDR3 coding sequence is TGTGCCAGCAGTGTTACAGGGCGTTTTGGCTACACCTTC. Translation: CASSVTGRFGYTF.

V gene TRBV5-6 combines with J gene TRBJ2-5; 9 nucleotides line up with TRBD2. Germline V gene data show CDR1 as SGHDT and CDR2 as YYEEEE. V shed 5 bases and J 5 bases; nucleotides not matched to a gene: 10. This CDR3 region has 15 residues. The CDR3 here is CASRPRGTSWETQYF. In DNA form, the CDR3 reads TGTGCCAGCAGGCCACGAGGGACTAGCTGGGAGACCCAGTACTTC.

The V and J genes are TRBV11-2 and TRBJ2-5; D not certain. Trimming took 2 bases from V and 2 from J, leaving 12 bases between them. Germline V CDR1 and CDR2: SGHAT, FQNNGV. The CDR3 sequence is 15 residues long. CDR3: CASSLLGVSQETQYF. CDR3 bases: TGTGCCAGCAGCTTACTCGGCGTCAGTCAAGAGACCCAGTACTTC.

This clonotype was detected many times. Relative to the germline gene, one junction end is altered; a read error may explain this. CDR3 residues: CAGSRLTDGNQPQHF. CDR3 nucleotides: TGTGCCGGCAGCCGTCTAACAGACGGCAATCAGCCCCAGCATTTT. The chain combines TRBV6-5 with TRBJ1-5; no reliable D call. Germline-derived CDR1 and CDR2 are MNHEY and SVGAGI. The length of the CDR3 is 15 residues.

The rearrangement links TRBV28 to TRBJ2-7, with 11 bases that match TRBD2. The CDR3 is 14 residues long. V was clipped by 8 bases and J by 5 bases; unmatched bases: 8. In germline, CDR1 is MDHEN, CDR2 SYDVKM. The CDR3, as DNA: TGTGCCAGCTATAGCGGGGGGGCGTCTCACGAGCAGTACTTC. Its translation is CASYSGGASHEQYF. Drawing the rest from reference TRBV28 and TRBJ2-7, the complete variable domain is DVKVTQSSRYLVKRTGEKVFLECVQDMDHENMFWYRQDPGLGLRLIYFSYDVKMKEKGDIPEGYSVSREKKERFSLILESASTNQTSMYLCASYSGGASHEQYFGPGTRLTVT.

This clonotype was detected a few times. The chain employs TRBV2 and TRBJ2-4; 9 bases align to TRBD1. J gave up 8 bases and V 6 bases, and 5 bases lay outside the gene matches. This CDR3 has 13 amino acids. Per germline, CDR1 SNHLY and CDR2 FYNNEI. As DNA, the CDR3 is TGTGCCAGCAGGGAACAGGGGGCTGACATTCAGTACTTC. Its protein product is CASREQGADIQYF. Variable domain in full (rest from reference TRBV2 and TRBJ2-4): EPEVTQTPSHQVTQMGQEVILRCVPISNHLYFYWYRQILGQKVEFLVSFYNNEISEKSEIFDDQFSVERPDGSNFTLKIRSTKLEDSAMYFCASREQGADIQYFGAGTRLSVL.

J is TRBJ2-1 and V is TRBV24-1; D possibly corresponds to TRBD1 (6 bases). Germline lookup yields CDR1 KGHDR and CDR2 SFDVKD. V lost 9 bases to trimming and J lost 6 bases, with 14 bases between them. The CDR3 is 13 residues long. The CDR3 protein is CATAGEFRNEQFF. CDR3 coding DNA: TGTGCCACCGCAGGGGAATTCCGCAATGAGCAGTTCTTC.

The chain is built from TRBV29-1 and TRBJ2-1; TRBD2 matches 14 bases. The CDR3 extends over 21 amino acids. Germline CDR1 and CDR2: SQVTM and ANQGSEA. V gave up 4 bases and J gave up 6 bases; unmatched junction bases: 23. The CDR3 bases are TGCAGCGTTGTTGGGATCGGTATTGGGACTAGCGGGAGATTAATAGCCAATGAGCAGTTCTTC. This gives the protein CSVVGIGIGTSGRLIANEQFF.

V is TRBV6-5 and J is TRBJ1-2; 7 bases fit TRBD1. Trimming cost V 6 bases and J 8 bases; bases outside gene matches: 9. Germline-derived CDR1 and CDR2 are MNHEY and SVGAGI. The CDR3 runs 13 residues. The DNA for the CDR3 is TGTGCCAGCAGCCAGGGGGGAGAGCGAGGCTACACCTTC. As protein: CASSQGGERGYTF.

This clonotype was detected ten times or more. The chain links TRBV5-1 to TRBJ1-2; 8 bases line up with TRBD1. J lost 4 bases, V lost 4 bases, and 6 bases had no gene match. The CDR3 has 14 residues. The V gene's germline CDR1 is SGHRS and CDR2 YFSETQ. CDR3 protein: CASSDPTGGYGYTF. The CDR3 nucleotides read TGCGCCAGCAGCGATCCCACAGGGGGCTATGGCTACACCTTC.

This clonotype was counted only a few times. The V and J genes are TRBV10-2 and TRBJ2-5; D remains ambiguous. The CDR3 has 10 amino acids. V gave up 7 bases and J gave up 5 bases, with 5 bases separating them. Germline V CDR1 and CDR2: WSHSY, SAAADI. The CDR3 region is CASMRETQYF. DNA for the CDR3: TGCGCCAGCATGAGGGAGACCCAGTACTTC.

This clonotype was detected only a few times. The CDR3 is CASSQDSTSGQETQYF. Here the CDR3 DNA reads TGTGCCAGCAGCCAAGACTCCACTAGCGGCCAAGAGACCCAGTACTTC. The chain recombines TRBV4-2 with TRBJ2-5, with TRBD2 identical over 8 bases. Germline CDR1 reads LGHNA; CDR2 reads YNFKEQ. V trimming: 0 bases; J trimming: 1 base; junction bases outside the gene matches: 4. The CDR3 is 16 residues long.